The rows below give T cell receptor beta chains drawn from one sample of a study of T cell repertoires in cytomegalovirus infection. TCRdb fed the reads into MiXCR, producing one record per CDR3 protein. The repertoire holds around 750,000 distinct CDR3 sequences, with less than 35% as singletons. The antigens for these receptors are not known. The sample consisted of cultured CD8+ T cells from PBMCs, taken from culture after CMV antigen stimulation. Source of these receptors: a human donor in good health (CMV status not recorded). Some clones in this sample may be carry-over from other donors' samples. Each CDR3 is given with its conserved first and last residue. D genes are given only for firm matches. Clone size, where shown, is once, few, many, or a class for clones that have expanded.

cdr3_nt cdr3_aa v_call clone_size cdr3_length d_call j_call
TGTGCCAGCAGCTCCAGACACCTTCCTAGGGGCAATGAGCAGTTCTTC CASSSRHLPRGNEQFF TRBV7-9 many 16 . TRBJ2-1
TGTGCCAACAGCCAAGGCAGGGCGAGGGGCTACACCTTC CANSQGRARGYTF TRBV14 . 13 . TRBJ1-2
TGTGCCAGCAGCTTAGAGCAGGGCGTTTACAATGAGCAGTTCTTC CASSLEQGVYNEQFF TRBV7-2 many 15 . TRBJ2-1
TGTGCCAGCAGTTTAGCTTGGAGGCAGGGTTTCGGCGAGCAGTACTTC CASSLAWRQGFGEQYF TRBV27 few 16 . TRBJ2-7
TGTGCCAGCAGTTTTGGGTCCCCTAATAATGAGCAGTTCTTC CASSFGSPNNEQFF TRBV6-5 . 14 . TRBJ2-1
TGTGCCAGCAGGAAGGAGAGCTACGAGCAGTACTTC CASRKESYEQYF TRBV27 . 12 . TRBJ2-7
TGTGCCAGCGGGCGACAGGGTAATTCACCCCTCCACTTT CASGRQGNSPLHF TRBV27 few 13 TRBD1 TRBJ1-6
TGTGCCAGCGGGGCAGGGGGCGCCAGCACAGATACGCAGTATTTT CASGAGGASTDTQYF TRBV7-6 few 15 TRBD1 TRBJ2-3
TGTGCCAGCCGGCTGATGAACACTGAAGCTTTCTTT CASRLMNTEAFF TRBV12-3/TRBV12-4 many 12 . TRBJ1-1
TGTGCCAGCAGCCAAGACTCGAATGGTGAAAAACTGTTTTTT CASSQDSNGEKLFF TRBV4-2 . 14 . TRBJ1-4
TGTGCCAGCAGTTTAAGGTCTAGCGACGAGCAGTACTTC CASSLRSSDEQYF TRBV12-3/TRBV12-4 . 13 . TRBJ2-7
TGTGCCAGCACCCAGTATCGGGAGACCCAGTACTTC CASTQYRETQYF TRBV11-2 . 12 . TRBJ2-5
TGTGCCAGCAGTCCAGTCCTCGGAGAGTATGGCTACACCTTC CASSPVLGEYGYTF TRBV2 . 14 . TRBJ1-2
TGTGCCAGCAAAAGACAGGGGGCAGATTCACCCCTCCACTTT CASKRQGADSPLHF TRBV19 few 14 TRBD1 TRBJ1-6
TGCAGCGTTGAGGGCAGGGACTTGAACACTGAAGCTTTCTTT CSVEGRDLNTEAFF TRBV29-1 . 14 . TRBJ1-1
TGCAGTGCCTCCTTCGACAGGGCCATCTACTACGAGCAGTACTTC CSASFDRAIYYEQYF TRBV20-1 . 15 TRBD1 TRBJ2-7
TGTGCCAGCAGCACCTGGACAGGGGCTAATGAAAAACTGTTTTTT CASSTWTGANEKLFF TRBV9 . 15 TRBD1 TRBJ1-4
TGTGCCAGCAGTTACTCGAGCGAAACATATCGGGAGGATGGCTACACCTTC CASSYSSETYREDGYTF TRBV6-2/TRBV6-3 . 17 . TRBJ1-2
TGTGCCAGCAGCTTAGAAGGGGGGCAGGCCTGGGAGCTGTTTTTT CASSLEGGQAWELFF TRBV7-6 . 15 . TRBJ2-2
TGCAGCGTTGATGTGTTATCAGGGACGCGCGTTTGGTACACTGAAGCTTTCTTT CSVDVLSGTRVWYTEAFF TRBV29-1 . 18 . TRBJ1-1
TGTGCCAGCACTCAGCGTGTAGTGCAGTTCTTC CASTQRVVQFF TRBV6-1 few 11 . TRBJ2-1
TGTGCCAGCAGCCAAAGAGGGGATTATGGCTACACCTTC CASSQRGDYGYTF TRBV12-3/TRBV12-4 few 13 . TRBJ1-2
TGTGCCAGCAGCTACGGGACTAGCGGGGCAGGAGCAGATACGCAGTATTTT CASSYGTSGAGADTQYF TRBV7-6 . 17 TRBD2 TRBJ2-3
TGTGCCAGCCCCCCCAGCAGGGGCGATAACTATGGCTACACCTTC CASPPSRGDNYGYTF TRBV7-9 few 15 . TRBJ1-2